This passage covers 13 T cell receptor beta chains from one sample sequenced in a study of OX40 agonist ivuxolimab in advanced cancers. Here immunoSEQ multiplex PCR was the method, and the copy in TCRdb shows in-frame clones only, minus some. This sample carries about 73,000 clones, about 89% of them seen once, and the ten largest clones take approximately 0.7%. The starting material was CD4+ or CD8+ T cells sorted from blood, obtained in a trial of the OX40 agonist ivuxolimab. Receptors were obtained from an adult with an advanced solid tumor such as melanoma, head and neck, liver or kidney cancer.

The count of this clone is one. The gene calls are TRBV27 and TRBJ2-1; perhaps TRBD2 as D (6 bases). Deletions cut 6 bases from V and 7 bases from J, with 10 bases between. Germline V gene data show CDR1 as MNHEY and CDR2 as SMNVEV (reference sequence). The CDR3 extends over 12 amino acids. The CDR3 loop reads CASRKTRNEQFF. The DNA for the CDR3 is TGTGCCAGCAGGAAGACTAGGAATGAGCAGTTCTTC.

The chain combines TRBV14 with TRBJ1-6; TRBD1 might be the D (5 bases). Germline V gene lookup returns CDR1 SGHDN and CDR2 FVKESK. V was cut by 3 bases and J by 10 bases, with 10 bases left in between. The CDR3 length is 13 residues. CDR3 bases: TGTGCCAGCAGCCATAGAGGGGAATCACCCCTCCACTTT. Its protein product is CASSHRGESPLHF. Together with reference TRBV14 and TRBJ1-6, the CDR3 gives the full variable domain: EAGVTQFPSHSVIEKGQTVTLRCDPISGHDNLYWYRRVMGKEIKFLLHFVKESKQDESGMPNNRFLAERTGGTYSTLKVQPAELEDSGVYFCASSHRGESPLHFGNGTRLTVT.

The rearrangement uses TRBV28 and TRBJ1-1, with D unresolved. Germline V CDR1 and CDR2: MDHEN, SYDVKM. The CDR3 loop spans 15 amino acids. V was pared by 3 bases and J by 0 bases, with 11 bases between. The CDR3 loop reads CASSFTGSMNTEAFF. The CDR3 region has the DNA TGTGCCAGCAGTTTCACGGGAAGCATGAACACTGAAGCTTTCTTT.

V usage is TRBV5-4 and J usage is TRBJ1-1; maybe TRBD1 (5 bases). The germline V gene encodes CDR1 SGHNT and CDR2 YYREEE (reference sequence). This CDR3 has 15 residues. V dropped 0 bases and J dropped 1 base, with 10 bases sitting between them. CDR3 bases: TGTGCCAGCAGCTTGGGTGGGACCGCGAACACTGAAGCTTTCTTT. It encodes CASSLGGTANTEAFF.

This chain's CDR3 is CASRSLALDPNSPLHF. The CDR3 DNA follows: TGTGCCAGCAGGTCCCTTGCCCTGGACCCTAATTCACCCCTCCACTTT. The gene calls are TRBV2 and TRBJ1-6; D remains ambiguous. Germline CDR1 and CDR2: SNHLY and FYNNEI. The CDR3 is 16 residues long. The germline V and J ends were trimmed by 6 bases and 6 bases, with 18 bases remaining between them.

The chain joins TRBV30 to TRBJ1-6, with TRBD1 identical over 8 bases. The germline gives CDR1 GTSNPN, CDR2 SVGIG (reference sequence). The length of the CDR3 is 14 residues. J was trimmed by 11 bases and V by 0 bases; bases with no gene match: 6. The CDR3 DNA follows: TGTGCCTGGAGTGTACCCCAGGGGGCCCCACCCCTCCACTTT. It translates to CAWSVPQGAPPLHF.

This chain links TRBV4-3 with TRBJ2-7; D gene unclear. With 0 bases removed from V and 3 bases from J, the gap between germline ends came to 15 bases. CDR1 LGHNA and CDR2 YSLEER come from the germline V gene. CDR3 size: 16 residues. This chain's CDR3 is CASSQDLSGRDYEQYF. Written as DNA, the CDR3 is TGCGCCAGCAGCCAAGATCTTTCGGGCAGAGACTACGAGCAGTACTTC.

The chain employs TRBV19 and TRBJ2-2; no firm D call. Germline loops: CDR1 LNHDA, CDR2 SQIVND (reference sequence). The CDR3 has 17 amino acids. Deletions cut 5 bases from V and 1 base from J, with 17 bases between. In DNA, the CDR3 is TGTGCCAGTAGTCTCCAAAACAGCTTGCGGAACACCGGGGAGCTGTTTTTT. Residues: CASSLQNSLRNTGELFF.

The chain uses TRBV19 and TRBJ2-7; 8 bases match TRBD1. V was pared by 5 bases and J by 5 bases, with 11 bases of the junction left unmatched. The CDR3 is 15 amino acids. Per the germline V gene, CDR1 is LNHDA and CDR2 is SQIVND (reference sequence). The CDR3, as DNA: TGTGCCAGTAGTGACAGGGGCCTCCTGGGAAACGAGCAGTACTTC. This encodes CASSDRGLLGNEQYF.

This sequence joins TRBV5-1 and TRBJ2-1, with D unclear. The V end lost 0 bases, the J end lost 5 bases, and 12 bases lay between the germline ends. The CDR3 runs to 15 residues. Germline V gene sequence: CDR1 SGHRS, CDR2 YFSETQ. This chain's CDR3 is CASSLVRQSNNEQFF. The CDR3 DNA is TGCGCCAGCAGCTTGGTTCGTCAGAGCAACAATGAGCAGTTCTTC.

CDR3 residues: CATQDRNRGNEQYF. CDR3 in DNA: TGTGCCACCCAGGATAGAAACAGGGGCAACGAGCAGTACTTC. This chain connects TRBV10-3 to TRBJ2-7; TRBD1 aligns across 7 bases. V shed 10 bases, J shed 5 bases, and the junction held 14 bases outside the gene matches. The V gene's germline CDR1 is ENHRY and CDR2 SYGVKD. CDR3 length equals 14 residues.

The chain couples TRBV4-1 to TRBJ2-1; TRBD2 agrees at 12 bases. V lost 2 bases, J lost 5 bases, and 4 bases stayed unmatched. The germline V gene encodes CDR1 MGHRA and CDR2 YSYEKL. This CDR3 has 16 amino acids. CDR3 amino acids: CASSQPSGRANNEQFF. The CDR3 region has the DNA TGCGCCAGCAGCCAACCTAGCGGGAGGGCAAACAATGAGCAGTTCTTC.

The V call is TRBV19, the J call TRBJ1-2, with D unresolved. CDR3 size: 15 residues. Germline V lookup: CDR1 LNHDA, CDR2 SQIVND (reference sequence). Between the trimmed V and J ends, which lost 5 bases and 1 base, there was a span of 14 bases. The CDR3 is CASSPWTRVNYGYTF. The CDR3 DNA reads TGTGCCAGTAGTCCCTGGACTCGGGTTAACTATGGCTACACCTTC.